This T cell receptor beta chain comes out of a study of cytomegalovirus exposure and HLA in healthy donors. V gave up 0 bases and J gave up 1 base, with 10 bases separating them. CDR1 is SGDLS and CDR2 is YYNGEE in the germline V gene. The length of the CDR3 is 15 residues. Primers for the PCR totalled 60 Vbeta and 13 Jbeta. Only in-frame clones appear in the TCRdb table, and some are missing; sequencing was by immunoSEQ multiplex PCR. The table shows 130,000 or so clones, with 60% to 75% occurring only once. The chain combines TRBV9 with TRBJ1-2, with a possible D match to TRBD1 (5 bases). The sequencing sample was made of PBMCs. This TCR was sampled from a woman aged 40 to 50 in good health and CMV-seropositive. The CDR3 nucleotides are TGTGCCAGCAGCGTAGACGACAGAGATAACTATGGCTACACCTTC. This codes for CASSVDDRDNYGYTF.